This TCR beta chain emerged from a study of post-analysis software for immune sequencing data. At the level of the study: Both relapsing-remitting and secondary progressive multiple sclerosis featured among the disease courses, as did progressive-relapsing multiple sclerosis. General study points: Among multiple sclerosis patients, normalized Chao1 diversity was significantly below that of controls. TRBV5-6, TRBV5-1 and TRBV20-1 belonged to a set of roughly 5 TRBV segments that were more frequent in patients than controls. Those samples that were prepared in the same batch co-clustered strongly by F measure.

This clonotype appeared a few times. Its antigen is not identified. Trimming cost V 1 base and J 4 bases, with 13 bases left between them. The length of the CDR3 is 15 residues. The germline CDR1 and CDR2 sequences are MNHEY and SVGAGI. Prepared TCR beta cDNA libraries contained unique molecular identifiers. With roughly 0.9 to 10 million T cells as the source, 500,000 to 650,000 cDNA molecules resulted. MiXCR, applied by TCRdb to the PCR reads, yields one record per CDR3 protein. In the table there are 750,000 to 900,000 distinct CDR3 sequences, 35% to 55% of which are singletons. V and J are TRBV6-5 and TRBJ1-1, with D uncertain. This TCR derives from a girl under 18 with multiple sclerosis. Material: blood. Here the CDR3 reads CASSYLGITGTEAFF. Here the CDR3 DNA reads TGTGCCAGCAGTTACTTAGGAATTACGGGCACTGAAGCTTTCTTT.